This TCR beta chain was sequenced in a study of beta chain features in type 1 diabetes listed by TCRdb under 2018. Context from the whole study: Mean age, gender distribution, total cell number and subset yield did not differ between patients and healthy donors. Across all samples, approximately 98,000,000 sorted cells were examined, and cell number per subset correlated strongly with RNA yield. The study compared TCRB repertoires of sorted circulating CD4+ T cell subsets between recently diagnosed type 1 diabetes patients and matched healthy donors. Regulatory and stem cell-like memory subsets were isolated from only 8 patients and about 8 healthy donors, whereas naive and central memory subsets came from all 30 or so donors.

Each donor gave one peripheral blood draw, averaging approximately 110 mL, which was collected into heparinised tubes. Using a panel that included CD45RO, CCR7, CD25, CD127, CD95 and CD27, naive, central memory, regulatory and stem cell-like memory CD4+ T cells were sorted on a BD FACSAria II. All sorted populations exceeded 95% purity. PBMCs were isolated right away by Lymphoprep density gradient centrifugation and were stained directly, without culture. So that batch effects would be minimized, each experiment stained and sorted samples in pairs, pairing one healthy donor with one patient. Remarks on this clone: Its antigen remains undetermined. Within one base of it there is no much larger clone, and no base qualities were kept.

The junction shows trimming of 0 bases on V and 3 bases on J, plus 11 bases between the germline ends. Spanning cysteine to phenylalanine, the CDR3 consists of 15 amino acids. Of the read, only the CDR3 DNA is kept; its 45 bases are in frame from base 1. Reading the germline V gene gives CDR1 SGHTA and CDR2 FQGNSA. The entire isolated RNA was reverse transcribed using the High Capacity cDNA Reverse Transcription Kit, and thus expressed TCRB transcripts were sequenced. Survey-depth immunoSEQ sequencing was performed on stem cell-like memory T cell samples, with an average of roughly 1 million total reads per sample. After sorted cells were lysed in RLT buffer, RNA was extracted with DNase-treated RNeasy Micro or Mini kits, with the choice depending on cell number. To prevent cross-contamination, each cell subset was processed individually, whereas patient and healthy donor samples were processed jointly. The immunoSEQ multiplex PCR was used to amplify TCRB sequences from cDNA, yielding 87-bp fragments that span the CDR3 region. Sequencing of the amplicons was performed on the Illumina HiSeq platform. Processing in the source paper ran as follows. Synthetic template baselines were used to correct PCR bias computationally, reads within Hamming distance 2 were collapsed, and singletons that could not be merged were discarded. Reads were aligned to IMGT to assign V, D and J genes, CDR3 length, and insertions or deletions at six rearrangement sites. Clonotype counts were normalized to sorted cell number within each subset before computing true diversity and Gini coefficients with the tcR R package. Repertoire sharing was quantified using the overlap coefficient calculated on TCRB nucleotide sequences. This is the immuneACCESS table as TCRdb keeps it, with only in-frame sequences that have V and J called. A part of the clones is gone; compared with another copy, unresolved V genes explain less than half, and the rest is unexplained. From that table come the V and J calls and clone size; the DNA was used to work out D and trimming. The sample includes about 15,000 clones, with 55% to 70% observed a single time. The ten largest account for around 0.6% of the sample.

Study-wide conclusions, independent of this receptor: Sequencing cDNA rather than genomic DNA could over-represent highly expressing activated cells, although activation and CD3 levels did not differ between groups. A moderate but significant shortening of TCRB CDR3 length was observed in type 1 diabetes patients in all four CD4+ subsets. PCR may preferentially amplify shorter templates, but because patient and control samples were amplified and corrected together, any resulting skew would affect both groups equally. At VDJ recombination sites, patients with type 1 diabetes made fewer insertions and deleted more nucleotides, a pattern implying thymic rearrangement abnormalities. Naive, central memory and regulatory TCRB repertoires appeared to be more similar among patients than among healthy donors. Because the HLA sub-analyses included only small numbers of individuals, any influence of HLA type on TCRB rearrangement was left unresolved.

Sequencing was done on a sample of stem cell memory CD4+ T cells from blood. Explained via the paper, the cell subset or site label denotes: stem cell-like memory CD4+ T cells. The receptor's source is a woman aged 18 to 35 with type 1 diabetes. Here the chain combines TRBV7-2 and TRBJ2-5; the D gene is not confidently resolved. The CDR3 region reads CASSLAPAREETQYF. The DNA reads TGTGCCAGCAGCTTAGCGCCCGCTAGAGAAGAGACCCAGTACTTC. Where the CDR3 stops, the reference TRBV7-2 and TRBJ2-5 genes take over; the full variable domain is GAGVSQSPSNKVTEKGKDVELRCDPISGHTALYWYRQSLGQGLEFLIYFQGNSAPDKSGLPSDRFSAERTGGSVSTLTIQRTQQEDSAVYLCASSLAPAREETQYFGPGTRLLVL.